The T cell receptor (beta chain) described here comes from a study of CD8 T cells in ankylosing spondylitis. General study results and limits: Roughly eight highly homologous variants made up a TCR beta motif that seemed to typify ankylosing spondylitis blood. Within matched ankylosing spondylitis synovial fluid, disease-linked clones were reportedly significantly enriched. In synovial fluid and blood from reactive arthritis, some motif variants were previously reported.

The germline V gene encodes CDR1 MNHNS and CDR2 SASEGT. V lost 8 bases and J 7 bases, leaving 18 bases between the germline ends. The CDR3 runs 13 residues. Regarding this clonotype: The antigen is unknown.

With molecular barcodes, quantitative 5'-RACE was used to make the TCR beta libraries. TCRdb re-analysed the 5' RACE reads in MiXCR, keeping a single row per CDR3 protein. The data show about 220,000 distinct CDR3 sequences, with 15% to 20% seen just once and about 42% held by the top ten. Sequenced input: blood, either unsorted or a sorted T cell fraction (not recorded which). The chain has TRBV6-1 and TRBJ2-7; D may match TRBD1 or TRBD2 (5 bases each). The TCR originated in a male donor with ankylosing spondylitis. As DNA, the CDR3 is TGTGCCAGCGGGGGAGAGGGTCTGGGAGAGCAGTACTTC. It specifies CASGGEGLGEQYF.